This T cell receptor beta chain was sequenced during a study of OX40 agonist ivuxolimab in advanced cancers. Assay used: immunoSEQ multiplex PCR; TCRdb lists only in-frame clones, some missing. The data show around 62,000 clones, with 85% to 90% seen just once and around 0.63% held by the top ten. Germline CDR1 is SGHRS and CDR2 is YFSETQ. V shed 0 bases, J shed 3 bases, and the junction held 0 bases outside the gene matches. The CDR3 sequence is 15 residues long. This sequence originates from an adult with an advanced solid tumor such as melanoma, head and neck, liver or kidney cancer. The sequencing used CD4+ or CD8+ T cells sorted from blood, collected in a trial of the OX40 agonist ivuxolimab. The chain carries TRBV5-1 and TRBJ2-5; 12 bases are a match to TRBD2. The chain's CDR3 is CASSLGTSGEETQYF. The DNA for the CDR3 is TGCGCCAGCAGCTTGGGGACTAGCGGGGAAGAGACCCAGTACTTC.